This TCR beta chain was captured in a study of blood T cell repertoires in COVID-19. Study context: The United States, Italy and Spain were the sources of the acute and convalescent COVID-19 samples.

The J segment lost 9 bases and the V segment lost 4 bases, leaving 8 bases of the junction unmatched. This CDR3 is built from 14 residues. The germline CDR1 and CDR2 sequences are SGHRS and YFSETQ. Across roughly 25 US areas, participants ranged in age from roughly 18 to 89 years. Symptom resolution, clearance, or two negative PCRs marked the recovered donors of Cohort 3. This clone was detected once. Only in-frame clones appear in the TCRdb table, and some are missing; sequencing was by immunoSEQ multiplex PCR. The table lists 400,000 or so clones, roughly nine tenths of them singletons, with around 1.1% in the top ten.

The J gene is TRBJ2-7, the V gene TRBV5-1, with 12 bases lining up with TRBD1. Sequencing was carried out using PBMCs or T cells enriched from blood (not recorded which). The receptor was isolated from a young man who had recovered from COVID-19. As DNA, the CDR3 is TGCGCCAGCAGCACGGGACAGGGGGCGGGTGTGCAGTACTTC. Protein: CASSTGQGAGVQYF.